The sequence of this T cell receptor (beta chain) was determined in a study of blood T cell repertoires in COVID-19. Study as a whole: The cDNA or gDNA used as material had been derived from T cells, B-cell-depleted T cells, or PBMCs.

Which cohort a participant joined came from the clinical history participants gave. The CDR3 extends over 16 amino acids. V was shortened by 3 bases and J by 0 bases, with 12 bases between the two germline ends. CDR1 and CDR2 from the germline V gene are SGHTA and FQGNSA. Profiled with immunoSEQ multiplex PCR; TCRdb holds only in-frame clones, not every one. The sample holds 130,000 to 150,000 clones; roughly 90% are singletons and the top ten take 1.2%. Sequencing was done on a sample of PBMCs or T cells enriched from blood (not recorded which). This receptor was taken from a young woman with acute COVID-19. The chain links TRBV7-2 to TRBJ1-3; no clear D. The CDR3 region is CASSLGSYASGNTIYF. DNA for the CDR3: TGTGCCAGCAGCTTGGGCAGTTATGCCTCTGGAAACACCATATATTTT.